This is a list of T cell receptor beta chains from one sample in a study of shared clonotypes between healthy human individuals. Some clones are missing from TCRdb's copy, which holds only in-frame ones; the method was immunoSEQ multiplex PCR. This sample carries millions of clones, more than 90% of them seen once, and the ten largest clones take roughly 0.14%. The sequencing input was naive CD4+ T cells sorted from blood. The origin of the receptors is a man between 18 and 35 years old in good health. The CDR3 runs from the conserved cysteine through the conserved F or W. A D gene is named only where the DNA matches it firmly. Not all rows give a size; the values are once, few, many and, for expanded clones, a class.

clone size: NA
CDR3 length: 15
V gene: TRBV11-2
D gene: TRBD1
J gene: TRBJ2-7
CDR3 DNA: TGTGCCAGCAGCTTAGTTTTTGGACAGGTGTACGAGCAGTACTTC
CDR3 protein: CASSLVFGQVYEQYF

clone size: NA
CDR3 length: 15
V gene: TRBV10-1
D gene: TRBD1
J gene: TRBJ1-5
CDR3 DNA: TGCGCCAGAATCAGAACAGGGGAACGGAATCAGCCCCAGCATTTT
CDR3 protein: CARIRTGERNQPQHF

clone size: NA
CDR3 length: 16
V gene: TRBV6-1
D gene: NA
J gene: TRBJ2-7
CDR3 DNA: TGTGCCAGCAGTGAAGCGCTTCCGGACAACTCCTACGAGCAGTACTTC
CDR3 protein: CASSEALPDNSYEQYF

clone size: NA
CDR3 length: 15
V gene: TRBV28
D gene: NA
J gene: TRBJ1-6
CDR3 DNA: TGTGCCAGCAGTTCATCGGGGGCTGGTAATTCACCCCTCCACTTT
CDR3 protein: CASSSSGAGNSPLHF

clone size: NA
CDR3 length: 16
V gene: TRBV19
D gene: TRBD2
J gene: TRBJ2-5
CDR3 DNA: TGTGCCAGTAGTAGGGCCCTGACTAGCGGCCAAGAGACCCAGTACTTC
CDR3 protein: CASSRALTSGQETQYF

clone size: NA
CDR3 length: 18
V gene: TRBV28
D gene: NA
J gene: TRBJ1-5
CDR3 DNA: TGTGCCAGCAGTTTAATTGGTGGAGGCAGGCGAGCGCCTCAGCCCCAGCATTTT
CDR3 protein: CASSLIGGGRRAPQPQHF

clone size: NA
CDR3 length: 12
V gene: TRBV28
D gene: NA
J gene: TRBJ1-2
CDR3 DNA: TGTGCCAGCAGTTTGAGGGGCTATGGCTACACCTTC
CDR3 protein: CASSLRGYGYTF

clone size: NA
CDR3 length: 14
V gene: TRBV27
D gene: NA
J gene: TRBJ2-7
CDR3 DNA: TGTGCCAGCAGTTCGACTTTAGTGGGGAGTGAGCAGTACTTC
CDR3 protein: CASSSTLVGSEQYF

clone size: few
CDR3 length: 15
V gene: TRBV10-1
D gene: NA
J gene: TRBJ2-7
CDR3 DNA: TGCGCCAGCAGGGCTCTCATTGTCGGCTCCTACGAGCAGTACTTC
CDR3 protein: CASRALIVGSYEQYF

clone size: NA
CDR3 length: 14
V gene: TRBV5-8
D gene: NA
J gene: TRBJ1-4
CDR3 DNA: TGTGCCAGCAGCTCGTTATCGACAAGGGAAAAACTGTTTTTT
CDR3 protein: CASSSLSTREKLFF

clone size: NA
CDR3 length: 14
V gene: TRBV6-1
D gene: NA
J gene: TRBJ1-3
CDR3 DNA: TGTGCCAGCAGCGAACTAGGGTCTGGAAACACCATATATTTT
CDR3 protein: CASSELGSGNTIYF

clone size: NA
CDR3 length: 15
V gene: TRBV7-2
D gene: NA
J gene: TRBJ1-1
CDR3 DNA: TGTGCCAGCAGCTTAGGAGGTCCGGGGGGGACTGAAGCTTTCTTT
CDR3 protein: CASSLGGPGGTEAFF

clone size: NA
CDR3 length: 15
V gene: TRBV6-1
D gene: NA
J gene: TRBJ1-4
CDR3 DNA: TGTGCCAGCAGTCCGCAGGGTTTAATTAATGAAAAACTGTTTTTT
CDR3 protein: CASSPQGLINEKLFF

clone size: NA
CDR3 length: 17
V gene: TRBV11-2
D gene: NA
J gene: TRBJ1-4
CDR3 DNA: TGTGCCAGCAGCCCCCACAAGGCCGGGGTTCCGAATGAAAAACTGTTTTTT
CDR3 protein: CASSPHKAGVPNEKLFF

clone size: NA
CDR3 length: 16
V gene: TRBV18
D gene: NA
J gene: TRBJ1-4
CDR3 DNA: TGTGCCAGCTCACCCCGGGACCGCGCAACTAATGAAAAACTGTTTTTT
CDR3 protein: CASSPRDRATNEKLFF

clone size: NA
CDR3 length: 17
V gene: TRBV4-1
D gene: NA
J gene: TRBJ1-2
CDR3 DNA: TGCGCCAGCAGCCAAGAATTCGCGACATCTAATAACTATGGCTACACCTTC
CDR3 protein: CASSQEFATSNNYGYTF

clone size: NA
CDR3 length: 15
V gene: TRBV5-5
D gene: TRBD1
J gene: TRBJ1-4
CDR3 DNA: TGTGCCAGCAGCTGGACAGGGGTCCGTCGGGAAAAACTGTTTTTT
CDR3 protein: CASSWTGVRREKLFF

clone size: NA
CDR3 length: 14
V gene: TRBV5-4
D gene: NA
J gene: TRBJ2-1
CDR3 DNA: TGTGCCACCCGACCCCAGGGACGGGAAAATGAGCAGTTCTTC
CDR3 protein: CATRPQGRENEQFF

clone size: once
CDR3 length: 14
V gene: TRBV6-5
D gene: NA
J gene: TRBJ2-7
CDR3 DNA: TGTGCCAGCAGTTCGACAGGCAACTCCTACGAGCAGTACTTC
CDR3 protein: CASSSTGNSYEQYF

clone size: NA
CDR3 length: 13
V gene: TRBV10-2
D gene: NA
J gene: TRBJ2-5
CDR3 DNA: TGCGCCAGCACCCGGACAACCCTGGAGACCCAGTACTTC
CDR3 protein: CASTRTTLETQYF

clone size: NA
CDR3 length: 15
V gene: TRBV2
D gene: NA
J gene: TRBJ2-3
CDR3 DNA: TGTGCCAGCAGTGAACCACGACCCCGAGAAGATACGCAGTATTTT
CDR3 protein: CASSEPRPREDTQYF

clone size: NA
CDR3 length: 15
V gene: TRBV15
D gene: NA
J gene: TRBJ1-1
CDR3 DNA: TGTGCCACCAGCAGAGTGCTTTCACTAAACACTGAAGCTTTCTTT
CDR3 protein: CATSRVLSLNTEAFF

clone size: NA
CDR3 length: 14
V gene: TRBV6-5
D gene: TRBD1
J gene: TRBJ1-1
CDR3 DNA: TGTGCCAGCAGTTGGACAGGGATGGACACTGAAGCTTTCTTT
CDR3 protein: CASSWTGMDTEAFF

clone size: few
CDR3 length: 15
V gene: TRBV30
D gene: NA
J gene: TRBJ1-1
CDR3 DNA: TGTGCCTGGAGTACTCCGACAGTTCGAAGAACTGAAGCTTTCTTT
CDR3 protein: CAWSTPTVRRTEAFF

clone size: NA
CDR3 length: 23
V gene: TRBV21-1
D gene: NA
J gene: TRBJ2-2
CDR3 DNA: TGTGCCAGCAGCAAAGGGGGGAGAACGAGACCCAAGACAGGAACAAAGGACACCGGGGAGCTGTTTTTT
CDR3 protein: CASSKGGRTRPKTGTKDTGELFF

clone size: few
CDR3 length: 13
V gene: TRBV30
D gene: NA
J gene: TRBJ1-1
CDR3 DNA: TGTGCCTGGAGTGTACGAGGGAACACTGAAGCTTTCTTT
CDR3 protein: CAWSVRGNTEAFF

clone size: NA
CDR3 length: 14
V gene: TRBV7-9
D gene: NA
J gene: TRBJ2-7
CDR3 DNA: TGTGCCAGCAGCAAACCTACTAGAGGTGACGAGCAGTACTTC
CDR3 protein: CASSKPTRGDEQYF

clone size: NA
CDR3 length: 13
V gene: TRBV6-1
D gene: NA
J gene: TRBJ1-2
CDR3 DNA: TGTGCCAGCAGAAACGGGGGAGGCTATGGCTACACCTTC
CDR3 protein: CASRNGGGYGYTF

clone size: once
CDR3 length: 14
V gene: TRBV7-6
D gene: NA
J gene: TRBJ2-7
CDR3 DNA: TGTGCCAGCAGCGGCGTGAGGGGGGACTACGAGCAGTACTTC
CDR3 protein: CASSGVRGDYEQYF

clone size: NA
CDR3 length: 13
V gene: TRBV28
D gene: NA
J gene: TRBJ1-5
CDR3 DNA: TGTGCCAGCCACGAAGGTGCCAATCAGCCCCAGCATTTT
CDR3 protein: CASHEGANQPQHF